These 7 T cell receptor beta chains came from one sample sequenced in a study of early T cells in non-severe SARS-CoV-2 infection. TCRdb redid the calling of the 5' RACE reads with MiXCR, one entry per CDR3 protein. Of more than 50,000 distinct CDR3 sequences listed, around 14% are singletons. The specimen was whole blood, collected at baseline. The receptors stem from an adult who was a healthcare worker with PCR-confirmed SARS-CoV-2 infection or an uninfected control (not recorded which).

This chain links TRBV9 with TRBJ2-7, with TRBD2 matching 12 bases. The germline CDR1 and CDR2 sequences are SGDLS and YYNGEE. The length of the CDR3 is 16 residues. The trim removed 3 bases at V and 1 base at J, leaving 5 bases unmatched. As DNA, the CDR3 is TGTGCCAGCAGCGGCGGACTAGCGGGGAATTCCTACGAGCAGTACTTC. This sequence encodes CASSGGLAGNSYEQYF.

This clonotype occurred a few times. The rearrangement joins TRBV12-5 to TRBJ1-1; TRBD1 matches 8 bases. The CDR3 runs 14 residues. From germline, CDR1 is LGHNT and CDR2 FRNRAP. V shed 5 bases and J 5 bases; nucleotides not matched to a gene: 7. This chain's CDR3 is CASGQRQGNTEAFF. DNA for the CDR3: TGTGCTAGTGGTCAGAGACAGGGGAATACTGAAGCTTTCTTT. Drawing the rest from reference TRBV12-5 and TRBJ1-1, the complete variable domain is DARVTQTPRHKVTEMGQEVTMRCQPILGHNTVFWYRQTMMQGLELLAYFRNRAPLDDSGMPKDRFSAEMPDATLATLKIQPSEPRDSAVYFCASGQRQGNTEAFFGQGTRLTVV.

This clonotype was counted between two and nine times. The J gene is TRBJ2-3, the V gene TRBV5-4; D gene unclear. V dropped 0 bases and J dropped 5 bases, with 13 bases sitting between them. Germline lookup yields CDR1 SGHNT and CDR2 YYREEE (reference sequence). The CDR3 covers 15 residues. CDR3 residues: CASSLVGRSGDTQYF. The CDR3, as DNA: TGTGCCAGCAGCTTGGTGGGCAGGTCAGGAGATACGCAGTATTTT. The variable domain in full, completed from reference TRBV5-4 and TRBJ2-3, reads ETGVTQSPTHLIKTRGQQVTLRCSSQSGHNTVSWYQQALGQGPQFIFQYYREEENGRGNFPPRFSGLQFPNYSSELNVNALELDDSALYLCASSLVGRSGDTQYFGPGTRLTVL.

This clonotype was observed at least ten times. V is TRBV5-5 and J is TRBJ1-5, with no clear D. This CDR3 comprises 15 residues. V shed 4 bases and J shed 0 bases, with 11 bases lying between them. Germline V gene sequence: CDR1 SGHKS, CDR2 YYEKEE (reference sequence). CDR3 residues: CASSLAPLSNQPQHF. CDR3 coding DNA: TGTGCCAGCAGCCTAGCACCGCTTAGCAATCAGCCCCAGCATTTT.

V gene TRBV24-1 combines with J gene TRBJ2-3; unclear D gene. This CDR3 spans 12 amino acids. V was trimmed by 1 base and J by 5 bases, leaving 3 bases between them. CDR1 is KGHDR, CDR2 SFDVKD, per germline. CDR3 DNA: TGTGCCACCAGTGATTTCGGAGATACGCAGTATTTT. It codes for CATSDFGDTQYF.

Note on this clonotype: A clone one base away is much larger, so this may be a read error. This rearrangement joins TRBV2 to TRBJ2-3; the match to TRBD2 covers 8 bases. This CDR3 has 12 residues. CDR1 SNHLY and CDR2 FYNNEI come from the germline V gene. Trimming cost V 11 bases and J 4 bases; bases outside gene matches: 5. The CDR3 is CACGLAPDTQYF. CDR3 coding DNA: TGTGCCTGTGGACTAGCTCCAGATACGCAGTATTTT.

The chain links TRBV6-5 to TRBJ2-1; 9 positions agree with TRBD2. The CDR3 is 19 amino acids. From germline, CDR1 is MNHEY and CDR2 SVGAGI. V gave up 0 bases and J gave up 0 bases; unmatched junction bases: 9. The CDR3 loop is CASSYSIRVAGVSYNEQFF. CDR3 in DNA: TGTGCCAGCAGTTACTCGATTAGGGTAGCGGGGGTCTCCTACAATGAGCAGTTCTTC.